This entry lists 23 T cell receptor beta chains sequenced from one sample in a study of cytomegalovirus exposure and HLA in healthy donors. Primers: 60 Vbeta forward and 13 Jbeta reverse. This table comes from immunoSEQ multiplex PCR, and its TCRdb copy is limited to in-frame clones, with some not included. The data show about 100,000 clones, roughly 75% seen once. What was sequenced was PBMCs. The receptors were sampled from a woman in her sixties or seventies in good health and CMV-seronegative.

The chain couples TRBV4-3 to TRBJ2-7; 12 nucleotides line up with TRBD1. The V and J ends lost 4 bases and 6 bases, in that order; junction bases with no gene match: 4. The CDR3 extends over 14 amino acids. CDR1 is LGHNA, CDR2 YSLEER, per germline. The CDR3 protein is CASSLGTGGFEQYF. CDR3 nucleotides: TGCGCCAGCAGCCTGGGGACAGGGGGCTTCGAGCAGTACTTC.

This chain joins TRBV13 and TRBJ2-1; TRBD1 matches at 7 bases. Losses at the gene ends were 3 bases for V and 9 bases for J; bases not matched to a gene: 2. The germline gives CDR1 PRHDT, CDR2 FYEKMQ (reference sequence). The CDR3 sequence is 12 residues long. The CDR3 nucleotides read TGTGCCAGCAGCTTGACAGGGACTGAGCAGTTCTTC. This translates into CASSLTGTEQFF.

The genes are TRBV4-1 and TRBJ2-7; 7 bases are shared with TRBD2. Germline V gene data show CDR1 as MGHRA and CDR2 as YSYEKL. Trimming at V came to 1 base and at J to 5 bases, leaving 11 bases not matched to a gene. This CDR3 is built from 16 residues. The CDR3 here is CASSQGVARGWHEQYF. The DNA for the CDR3 is TGCGCCAGCAGCCAAGGAGTGGCGCGGGGGTGGCACGAGCAGTACTTC.

The chain is built from TRBV28 and TRBJ1-5, with D perhaps matching TRBD1 (6 bases). The CDR3 has 12 residues. The V gene lost 8 bases and the J gene lost 3 bases, with 8 bases spanning the gap. In germline, CDR1 is MDHEN, CDR2 SYDVKM. CDR3 in amino acids: CASGQLNQPQHF. CDR3 DNA sequence: TGTGCCAGCGGACAGCTCAATCAGCCCCAGCATTTT.

The gene calls are TRBV9 and TRBJ2-7; 8 nucleotides align to TRBD1. Trimming cost V 0 bases and J 5 bases; bases outside gene matches: 7. The CDR3 length is 15 residues. Per the germline V gene, CDR1 is SGDLS and CDR2 is YYNGEE. Here the CDR3 DNA reads TGTGCCAGCAGCGTAGGCAGGACAGGGTCCCACGAGCAGTACTTC. Translating gives CASSVGRTGSHEQYF.

The rearrangement links TRBV7-8 to TRBJ2-3, with 12 bases lining up with TRBD2. The germline V gene encodes CDR1 SGHVS and CDR2 FQNEAQ. V gave up 5 bases and J gave up 4 bases; unmatched junction bases: 7. The CDR3 length is 16 residues. CDR3 loop: CASSGRLAGVPDTQYF. CDR3 bases: TGTGCCAGCAGCGGCAGACTAGCGGGGGTTCCAGATACGCAGTATTTT.

The chain uses TRBV7-2 and TRBJ1-2; tentative D call: TRBD1 (5 bases). V was cut by 3 bases and J by 4 bases, with 18 bases left in between. CDR1 SGHTA and CDR2 FQGNSA come from the germline V gene. The CDR3 contains 16 residues. The CDR3 coding sequence is TGTGCCAGCAGCTTCCCCCCGGGCCAAGGGGCCTATGGCTACACCTTC. Amino acids: CASSFPPGQGAYGYTF.

V gene TRBV5-1 combines with J gene TRBJ2-2; TRBD2 matches at 7 bases. Trimming at V came to 5 bases and at J to 6 bases, leaving 10 bases not matched to a gene. The CDR3 runs 15 residues. In germline, CDR1 is SGHRS, CDR2 YFSETQ. CDR3 protein: CASRIVSGKAGELFF. As DNA, the CDR3 is TGCGCCAGCAGAATTGTCAGCGGGAAGGCCGGGGAGCTGTTTTTT.

V and J are TRBV18 and TRBJ1-1; 7 bases map to TRBD1. CDR1 and CDR2 (germline): KGHSH, LQKENI. The CDR3 sequence is 16 residues long. With 0 bases clipped from V and 5 bases from J, the junction kept 9 bases outside the gene matches. Written as DNA, the CDR3 is TGTGCCAGCTCACCACCGAATCAGGGGGGAAGGACTGAAGCTTTCTTT. Its translation is CASSPPNQGGRTEAFF. The full variable domain, in which reference TRBV18 and TRBJ1-1 provide the parts outside the CDR3, is NAGVMQNPRHLVRRRGQEARLRCSPMKGHSHVYWYRQLPEEGLKFMVYLQKENIIDESGMPKERFSAEFPKEGPSILRIQQVVRGDSAAYFCASSPPNQGGRTEAFFGQGTRLTVV.

The chain links TRBV6-1 to TRBJ2-3, with a tentative D call TRBD1 (6 bases). V was shortened by 3 bases and J by 7 bases, with 11 bases between the two germline ends. The CDR3 is 13 residues long. The germline V gene has CDR1 MNHNS and CDR2 SASEGT. The CDR3 DNA follows: TGTGCCAGCAGTGAGCTGCAGGGGAATACGCAGTATTTT. Amino acid sequence: CASSELQGNTQYF.

The chain recombines TRBV4-3 with TRBJ2-2, with 12 positions matching TRBD2. CDR1 is LGHNA and CDR2 is YSLEER in the germline V gene. V lost 0 bases to trimming and J lost 10 bases; unmatched junction nucleotides: 6. This CDR3 contains 16 residues. CDR3 sequence reads: CASSQDLAGGHKELFF. The CDR3 DNA is TGCGCCAGCAGCCAAGATCTAGCGGGGGGGCATAAGGAGCTGTTTTTT.

This clone was detected a few times. The chain has TRBV9 and TRBJ2-3, with 10 bases identical to TRBD2. CDR1 SGDLS and CDR2 YYNGEE come from the germline V gene. V lost 0 bases to trimming and J lost 5 bases; unmatched junction nucleotides: 9. This CDR3 region has 17 residues. CDR3 in DNA: TGTGCCAGCAGCGTAGCTCCCAGCGGGAGGGAAGGAGATACGCAGTATTTT. It is translated as CASSVAPSGREGDTQYF.

The chain links TRBV7-2 to TRBJ1-2; maybe TRBD1 (6 bases). Germline assignment: CDR1 SGHTA and CDR2 FQGNSA. Trimming shortened V by 0 bases and J by 3 bases, and 11 bases separated the two germline ends. This CDR3 comprises 15 residues. This CDR3 is CASSLARGLDYGYTF. CDR3 bases: TGTGCCAGCAGCTTAGCGCGGGGGCTGGACTATGGCTACACCTTC.

The rearrangement uses TRBV5-4 and TRBJ2-7; 7 nucleotides match TRBD1. Unmatched junction bases numbered 10, after V lost 3 bases and J lost 4 bases. This CDR3 is 15 amino acids long. The germline V gene has CDR1 SGHNT and CDR2 YYREEE (reference sequence). As DNA, the CDR3 is TGTGCCAGCAGCTCGGCGGGCAGGGGGAAATACGAGCAGTACTTC. Protein product: CASSSAGRGKYEQYF.

This clone was seen a few times. The rearrangement uses TRBV28 and TRBJ2-5; D unresolved. This CDR3 contains 15 residues. Germline CDR1 MDHEN, CDR2 SYDVKM. Trimming took off 5 bases at V and 5 bases at J, with 18 bases between the two ends. The CDR3 loop reads CASSPTDRHKETQYF. Written as DNA, the CDR3 is TGTGCCAGCAGTCCCACAGACCGGCACAAGGAGACCCAGTACTTC.

The gene calls are TRBV4-3 and TRBJ1-2; weak D call: TRBD1 (5 bases). Germline loops: CDR1 LGHNA, CDR2 YSLEER. V was trimmed by 1 base and J by 0 bases, leaving 15 bases between them. CDR3 length equals 17 residues. CDR3 in amino acids: CASSQVVMGTPNYGYTF. The CDR3, as DNA: TGCGCCAGCAGCCAAGTGGTTATGGGGACTCCTAACTATGGCTACACCTTC.

This rearrangement joins TRBV6-4 to TRBJ2-7, with TRBD1 as a possible D gene (6 bases). Trimming removed 3 bases at V and 0 bases at J, with 6 bases between. CDR1 is MRHNA and CDR2 is SNTAGT in the germline V gene. The CDR3 covers 13 residues. This CDR3 reads CASSEQGSYEQYF. As DNA, the CDR3 is TGTGCCAGCAGTGAACAGGGCTCCTACGAGCAGTACTTC.

The V and J genes are TRBV9 and TRBJ1-1, with D perhaps TRBD1 (6 bases). Trimming removed 3 bases at V and 4 bases at J, with 16 bases between. Per the germline V gene, CDR1 is SGDLS and CDR2 is YYNGEE. The CDR3 runs to 15 residues. The CDR3 is CASSEGWSGATEAFF. In nucleotides, the CDR3 is TGTGCCAGCAGCGAGGGGTGGTCAGGGGCCACTGAAGCTTTCTTT.

The rearrangement uses TRBV9 and TRBJ1-4, with TRBD1 matching 7 bases. Per the germline V gene, CDR1 is SGDLS and CDR2 is YYNGEE. This CDR3 spans 16 amino acids. J gave up 1 base and V 4 bases, and 7 bases lay outside the gene matches. The DNA of the CDR3 is TGTGCCAGCAGCCCCCAAGACAGGGTAACTAATGAAAAACTGTTTTTT. This codes for CASSPQDRVTNEKLFF.

The V and J genes are TRBV6-5 and TRBJ1-2; D may be TRBD1 (5 bases). The CDR3 is 13 residues long. The V and J ends lost 4 bases and 2 bases respectively, with 8 bases between them. Germline CDR1 MNHEY, CDR2 SVGAGI. The DNA for the CDR3 is TGTGCCAGCAGTTTGTCAGGGAACTATGGCTACACCTTC. Its protein product is CASSLSGNYGYTF.

The chain recombines TRBV6-6 with TRBJ2-6, with 8 bases aligning to TRBD2. There are 15 residues in the CDR3. The V gene's germline CDR1 is MNHNY and CDR2 SVGAGI (reference sequence). V shed 0 bases, J shed 8 bases, and the junction held 3 bases outside the gene matches. Here the CDR3 DNA reads TGTGCCAGCAGTTACTCTCCGGGAGGGTCCAACGTCCTGACTTTC. This sequence encodes CASSYSPGGSNVLTF.

This clone was seen a handful of times. The V gene is TRBV5-4, the J gene TRBJ1-2, with no clear D. Trimming pared 1 base from V and 4 bases from J, leaving 8 bases between. CDR1 and CDR2 from the germline V gene are SGHNT and YYREEE (reference sequence). This CDR3 contains 13 residues. CDR3 in amino acids: CASSLISSYGYTF. The CDR3 DNA is TGTGCCAGCAGCTTGATTAGCAGCTATGGCTACACCTTC.

This rearrangement joins TRBV5-6 to TRBJ1-4; perhaps TRBD1 as D (5 bases). The germline CDR1 and CDR2 sequences are SGHDT and YYEEEE. Trimming took off 1 base at V and 4 bases at J, with 14 bases between the two ends. CDR3 size: 16 residues. The CDR3 loop reads CASSLRGPGLNEKLFF. For the CDR3, the DNA is TGTGCCAGCAGCTTGCGTGGGCCAGGGCTTAATGAAAAACTGTTTTTT. Together with reference TRBV5-6 and TRBJ1-4, the CDR3 gives the full variable domain: DAGVTQSPTHLIKTRGQQVTLRCSPKSGHDTVSWYQQALGQGPQFIFQYYEEEERQRGNFPDRFSGHQFPNYSSELNVNALLLGDSALYLCASSLRGPGLNEKLFFGSGTQLSVL.